The subject of this entry is one T cell receptor (beta chain). Its binding antigen is unknown. Base-call qualities are not available, and no considerably larger clone is one nucleotide away. The library relied on the immunoSEQ multiplex PCR assay. Roughly 10^5 TCR templates per sample were assayed on the deep sequencing platform. Genomic DNA extracted from sorted T cells was the material used for TCRbeta CDR3 sequencing. In the paper's pipeline: The R programming language was used for clonal analysis of the TCRbeta CDR3 data. Alloreactive CD4+ and CD8+ clones were identified by comparing unstimulated samples to CFSE-low samples taken after the reaction. Regulatory or non-regulatory origin was assigned to alloreactive CD4+ clones by matching of sequences to sorted unstimulated Treg and non-Treg repertoires. TCRdb took over this immuneACCESS table, retaining in-frame rearrangements with V and J assigned. Such tables are incomplete; in checked studies, under half of the missing clones stem from an unresolved V gene, and the remainder is unexplained. From that table come the V and J calls and clone size; the DNA was used to work out D and trimming. This sample lists 50,000 to 70,000 clones; around 96% were detected once. Of the sample, roughly 0.1% is held by the ten largest clones.

This specimen belongs to a study of siplizumab effects on memory and regulatory T cells (dated by TCRdb to between 2018 and 2020). Study-wide context: The study looked at the effect of siplizumab, an anti-CD2 antibody, on alloreactive T-cell subsets in allogeneic mixed lymphocyte reactions made from human PBMCs.

Trimming at the junction amounts to 1 base on V and 2 bases on J, and the germline ends lie 9 bases apart. Spanning cysteine to phenylalanine, the CDR3 consists of 14 amino acids. Only the CDR3 portion is preserved as DNA: 42 bases, with reading frame beginning at the first base. Taken from the germline V gene, the CDR1 and CDR2 loops are SGHAT and FQNNGV. General findings and caveats noted by the study authors: Siplizumab significantly lowered the cumulative frequency of alloreactive sequences that could be traced to unstimulated CD4+ memory T cells. In reactions with siplizumab, an average of about 62% of mappable alloreactive CD4+ clones were Treg-derived, compared with about 27% in control reactions. Unstimulated naive T cells appeared more diverse than memory T cells, and naive cells seemed to contribute substantially to the alloresponse. About 75-96% of proliferating CD4+ or CD8+ clones could not be given a naive or memory phenotype. Sequences below about 10^-5 frequency were poorly captured, so only a minor fraction of alloreactive clones could be mapped to unstimulated subsets. No functional confirmation was obtained for the suppressive function of proliferating Tregs from siplizumab cultures.

In a few donor pairs, further sequencing was done on unstimulated CD8+ naive, CD4+ memory, CD8+ TEMRA, CD4+ naive and CD8+ effector memory subsets. TCRbeta CDR3 sequencing was performed on sorted unstimulated T cells and on proliferating T cells recovered from mixed lymphocyte reactions. Fresh whole blood from around 11 HLA-typed healthy donors was used to isolate PBMCs. Sequenced sample: naive CD8+ T cells sorted from blood. Reading the label with the study, this specimen's cell subset or site is: unstimulated naive T cells. This clonotype was sampled from a human donor in good health. The receptor chain draws on TRBV11-2 and TRBJ2-7, with no reliable assignment of the D segment. In nucleotides, the sequence is TGTGCCAGCAGCTTAGGGCAGACTCCCTACGAGCAGTACTTC. Translated, this is CASSLGQTPYEQYF.